This TCR beta chain was sequenced for a study of shared clonotypes between healthy human individuals. Across the whole study: The plates for each donor numbered three CD4 naive, three CD4 memory, two CD8 naive and one CD8 memory. Study observations and caveats: Clonotypes shared by all four sorted-subset donors had higher generation probabilities than non-shared clonotypes.

To note about this clone: Its target is unknown.

Deep level was the assay's run setting. Assay: immunoSEQ multiplex PCR; the TCRdb copy retains only in-frame clones and omits some. The data contain roughly 1,000,000 clones, around 82% of them singletons. Trimming pared 7 bases from V and 6 bases from J, leaving 15 bases between. The length of the CDR3 is 13 residues. Germline CDR1 is SNHLY and CDR2 is FYNNEI. This sequence originates from a man between 18 and 35 years old in good health. Some clones in this sample may be carry-over from other donors' samples. V and J are TRBV2 and TRBJ1-2; D is unresolved. Sequencing was carried out using memory CD4+ T cells from PBMCs. Subset in this sample: CD45RA-negative fraction. CDR3 nucleotides: TGTGCCAGCATAAGGGCAGATCTCCATGGCTACACCTTC. It codes for CASIRADLHGYTF.